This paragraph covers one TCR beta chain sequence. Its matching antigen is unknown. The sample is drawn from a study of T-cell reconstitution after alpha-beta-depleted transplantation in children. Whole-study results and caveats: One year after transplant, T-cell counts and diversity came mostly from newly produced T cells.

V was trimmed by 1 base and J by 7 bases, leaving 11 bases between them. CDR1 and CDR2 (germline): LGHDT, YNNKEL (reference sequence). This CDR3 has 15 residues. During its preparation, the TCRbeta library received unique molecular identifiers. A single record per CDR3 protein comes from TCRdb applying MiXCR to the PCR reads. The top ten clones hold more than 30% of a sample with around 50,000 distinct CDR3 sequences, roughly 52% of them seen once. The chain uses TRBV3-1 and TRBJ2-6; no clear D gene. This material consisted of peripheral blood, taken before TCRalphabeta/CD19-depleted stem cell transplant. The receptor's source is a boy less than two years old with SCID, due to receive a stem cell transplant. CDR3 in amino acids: CASSQGPSSANVLTF. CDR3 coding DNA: TGTGCCAGCAGCCAAGGGCCCTCATCTGCCAACGTCCTGACTTTC. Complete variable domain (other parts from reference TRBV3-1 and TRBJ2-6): DTAVSQTPKYLVTQMGNDKSIKCEQNLGHDTMYWYKQDSKKFLKIMFSYNNKELIINETVPNRFSPKSPDKAHLNLHINSLELGDSAVYFCASSQGPSSANVLTFGAGSRLTVL.